This T cell receptor beta chain is from a study of blood T cell repertoires in COVID-19. Study-wide context: Both acute and convalescent COVID-19 samples were obtained from the United States, Italy and Spain. In each case, the material was cDNA or gDNA derived from T cells, B-cell-depleted T cells, or PBMCs.

Followed longitudinally, the Seattle patients had been enrolled during active infection. This CDR3 has 15 amino acids. V lost 0 bases to trimming and J lost 0 bases, with 10 bases between them. The germline gives CDR1 SGDLS, CDR2 YYNGEE. In the authors' methods: Nucleated cell counts were estimated from reference gene primer amplification. Generated by immunoSEQ multiplex PCR, the TCRdb table keeps only in-frame clones and is missing some. The V and J calls and clone size come from that table; D and trimming were worked out from the DNA. The sample lists some 300,000 clones; 75% to 90% were seen once.

Sequences were obtained from peripheral blood. The chain is built from TRBV9 and TRBJ2-7; D not resolved. The source of this sequence is a woman in her 70s with COVID-19, enrolled during active disease. The CDR3 DNA is TGTGCCAGCAGCGTAGCTGCCAGTTCCTCCTACGAGCAGTACTTC. Amino acid sequence: CASSVAASSSYEQYF.